This T cell receptor beta chain was captured in a study of cytomegalovirus exposure and HLA in healthy donors. Amplification used 60 Vbeta primers and 13 Jbeta primers. Sequenced by immunoSEQ multiplex PCR; TCRdb stores in-frame clones only, minus some. This table holds more than 35,000 clones, roughly three quarters found once. CDR1 is SGDLS, CDR2 YYNGEE, per germline. The V end lost 0 bases, the J end lost 0 bases, and 9 bases lay between the germline ends. This CDR3 has 16 amino acids. Comments on this clone: As yet, its antigen is unknown.

The study's findings and limits: An analysis done earlier found most TCR beta V segments productive about 90% or about 30% of the time. Rarity marked most TCR sequences, yet some public TCRs occurred in many donors.

This sequence was found in a man aged 35-49 years in good health and CMV-seronegative. V gene TRBV9 combines with J gene TRBJ1-4; D is undetermined. Sample: PBMCs. The CDR3 reads CASSVDADSTNEKLFF. The CDR3 DNA sequence: TGTGCCAGCAGCGTAGACGCGGATTCAACTAATGAAAAACTGTTTTTT.